This T cell receptor (beta chain) was recovered during a study of control samples from healthy donors and cancer patients. CDR1 and CDR2 from the germline V gene are SGHRS and YFSETQ. The CDR3 has 14 residues. V was clipped by 5 bases and J by 8 bases; unmatched bases: 6. Measured with immunoSEQ multiplex PCR; TCRdb has only the in-frame clones, and not every one. The data hold over 200,000 clones, with around 79% observed a single time. The sequence was obtained from a woman aged 55-75 years with lung cancer. V and J are TRBV5-1 and TRBJ2-1; 11 positions agree with TRBD1. Material for sequencing was PBMCs. CDR3 amino acids: CASSLLGQGDEQFF. CDR3 DNA: TGCGCCAGCAGTTTGCTGGGACAGGGGGATGAGCAGTTCTTC.